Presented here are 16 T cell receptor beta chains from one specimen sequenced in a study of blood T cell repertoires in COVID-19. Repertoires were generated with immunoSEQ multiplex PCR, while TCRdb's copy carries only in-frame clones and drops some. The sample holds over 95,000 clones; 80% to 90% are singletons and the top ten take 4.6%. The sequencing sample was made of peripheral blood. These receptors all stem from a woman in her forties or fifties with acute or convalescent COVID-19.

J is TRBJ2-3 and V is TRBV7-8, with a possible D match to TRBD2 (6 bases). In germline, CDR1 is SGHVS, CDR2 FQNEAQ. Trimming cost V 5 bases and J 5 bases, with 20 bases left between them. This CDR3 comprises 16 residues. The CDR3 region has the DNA TGTGCCAGCAGCCCTGGACGGACCCGCGGGGAAGATACGCAGTATTTT. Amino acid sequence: CASSPGRTRGEDTQYF.

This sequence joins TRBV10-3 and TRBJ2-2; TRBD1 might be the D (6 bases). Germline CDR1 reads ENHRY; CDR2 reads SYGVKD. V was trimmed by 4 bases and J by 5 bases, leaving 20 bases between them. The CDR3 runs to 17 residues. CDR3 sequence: CAISGTGTHLQTGELFF. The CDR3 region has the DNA TGTGCCATCAGTGGAACCGGGACACATCTTCAAACCGGGGAGCTGTTTTTT.

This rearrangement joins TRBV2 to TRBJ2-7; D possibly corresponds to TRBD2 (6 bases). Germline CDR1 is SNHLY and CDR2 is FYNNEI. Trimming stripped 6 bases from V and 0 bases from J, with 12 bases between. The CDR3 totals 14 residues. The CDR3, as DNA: TGTGCCAGCAGAGGAGGGGCCCTCTCCTACGAGCAGTACTTC. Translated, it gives CASRGGALSYEQYF. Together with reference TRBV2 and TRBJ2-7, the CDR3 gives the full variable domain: EPEVTQTPSHQVTQMGQEVILRCVPISNHLYFYWYRQILGQKVEFLVSFYNNEISEKSEIFDDQFSVERPDGSNFTLKIRSTKLEDSAMYFCASRGGALSYEQYFGPGTRLTVT.

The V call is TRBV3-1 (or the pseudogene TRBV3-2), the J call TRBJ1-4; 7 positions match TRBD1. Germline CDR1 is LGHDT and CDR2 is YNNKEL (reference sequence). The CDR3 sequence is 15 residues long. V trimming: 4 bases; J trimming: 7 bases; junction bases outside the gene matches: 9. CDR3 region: CASSPGSGGGEKLFF. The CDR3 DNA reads TGTGCCAGCAGCCCCGGCTCAGGGGGAGGTGAAAAACTGTTTTTT.

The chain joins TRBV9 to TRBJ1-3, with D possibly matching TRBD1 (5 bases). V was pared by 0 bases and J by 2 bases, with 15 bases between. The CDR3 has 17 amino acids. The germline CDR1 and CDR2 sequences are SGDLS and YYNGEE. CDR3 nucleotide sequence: TGTGCCAGCAGCGTAGAAGCAAGGGGCCTCCCTGGAAACACCATATATTTT. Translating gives CASSVEARGLPGNTIYF.

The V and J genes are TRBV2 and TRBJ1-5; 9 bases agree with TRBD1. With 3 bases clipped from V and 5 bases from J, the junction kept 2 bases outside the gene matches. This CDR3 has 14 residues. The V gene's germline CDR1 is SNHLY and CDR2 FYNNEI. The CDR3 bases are TGTGCCAGCAGTGAGGGGACAGGGTATCAGCCCCAGCATTTT. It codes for CASSEGTGYQPQHF.

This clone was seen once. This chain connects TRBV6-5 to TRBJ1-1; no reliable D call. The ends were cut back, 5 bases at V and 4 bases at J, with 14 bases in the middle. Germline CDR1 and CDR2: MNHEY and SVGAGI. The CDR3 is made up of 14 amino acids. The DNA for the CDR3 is TGTGCCAGCAGTCTCCCCGGTACCATCACTGAAGCTTTCTTT. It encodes CASSLPGTITEAFF.

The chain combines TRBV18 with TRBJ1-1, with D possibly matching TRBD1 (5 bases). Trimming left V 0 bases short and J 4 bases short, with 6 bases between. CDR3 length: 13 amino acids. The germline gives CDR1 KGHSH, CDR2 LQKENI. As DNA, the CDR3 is TGTGCCAGCTCACCACCTGGGGCCACTGAAGCTTTCTTT. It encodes CASSPPGATEAFF.

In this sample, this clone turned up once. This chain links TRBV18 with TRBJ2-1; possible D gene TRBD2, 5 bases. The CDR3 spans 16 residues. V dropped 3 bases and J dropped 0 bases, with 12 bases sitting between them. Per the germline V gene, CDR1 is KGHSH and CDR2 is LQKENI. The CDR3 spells CASSPALAGSYNEQFF. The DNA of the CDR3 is TGTGCCAGCTCACCCGCTCTGGCGGGCTCCTACAATGAGCAGTTCTTC.

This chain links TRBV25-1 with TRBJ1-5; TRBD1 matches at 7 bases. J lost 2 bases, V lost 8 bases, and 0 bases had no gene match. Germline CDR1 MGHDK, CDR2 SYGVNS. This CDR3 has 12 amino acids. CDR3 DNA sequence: TGTGCCAGCGGACAGGGCAATCAGCCCCAGCATTTT. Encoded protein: CASGQGNQPQHF.

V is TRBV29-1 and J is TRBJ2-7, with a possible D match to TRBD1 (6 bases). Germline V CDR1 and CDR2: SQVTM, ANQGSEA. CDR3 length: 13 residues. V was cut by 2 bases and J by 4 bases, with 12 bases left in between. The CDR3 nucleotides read TGCAGCGTTGAACTCAGGGGAAGGTACGAGCAGTACTTC. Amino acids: CSVELRGRYEQYF.

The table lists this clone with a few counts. The CDR3 coding sequence is TGTGCCAGCAGCAAGCAGGGCGCGAACACTGAAGCTTTCTTT. It codes for CASSKQGANTEAFF. J is TRBJ1-1 and V is TRBV7-3, with D perhaps matching TRBD1 (5 bases). Germline CDR1 SGHTA, CDR2 FQGTGA. CDR3 length equals 14 residues. V lost 5 bases and J lost 1, with 11 bases in between.

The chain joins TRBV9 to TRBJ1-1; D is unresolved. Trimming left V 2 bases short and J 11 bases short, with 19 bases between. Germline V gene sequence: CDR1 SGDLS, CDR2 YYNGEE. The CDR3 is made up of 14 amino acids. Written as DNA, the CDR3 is TGTGCCAGCAGCGTTAGTATACAGTCGGATCGGGCTTTCTTT. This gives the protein CASSVSIQSDRAFF.

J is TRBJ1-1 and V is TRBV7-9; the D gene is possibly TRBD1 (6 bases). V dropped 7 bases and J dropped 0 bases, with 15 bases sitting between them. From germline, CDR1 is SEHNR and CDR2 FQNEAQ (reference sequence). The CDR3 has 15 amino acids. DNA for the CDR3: TGTGCCAGCAAAACAAAAGACAGGTTGAACACTGAAGCTTTCTTT. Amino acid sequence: CASKTKDRLNTEAFF.

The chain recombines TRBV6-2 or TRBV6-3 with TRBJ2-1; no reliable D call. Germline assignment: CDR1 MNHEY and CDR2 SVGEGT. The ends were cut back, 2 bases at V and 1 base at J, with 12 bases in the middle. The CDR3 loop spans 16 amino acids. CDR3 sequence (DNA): TGTGCCAGCAGTTACCCAGCGTATGTTTCCTACAATGAGCAGTTCTTC. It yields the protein CASSYPAYVSYNEQFF.

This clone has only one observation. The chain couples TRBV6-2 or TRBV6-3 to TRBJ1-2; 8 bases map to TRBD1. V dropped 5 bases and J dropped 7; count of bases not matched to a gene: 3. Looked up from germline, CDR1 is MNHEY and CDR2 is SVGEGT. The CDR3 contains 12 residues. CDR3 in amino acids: CASSGQGPGYTF. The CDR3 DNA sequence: TGTGCCAGCAGTGGACAGGGACCTGGCTACACCTTC.